This T cell receptor beta chain was obtained from a study of immune evolution from preneoplasia to lung adenocarcinoma (dated by TCRdb to about 2021). About the study as a whole: The study combined immune gene expression, TCR sequencing and multiplex immunofluorescence to profile immune contexture across lung adenocarcinoma precursors and invasive adenocarcinoma. Resected precursor lesions (AAH, AIS, MIA) and invasive adenocarcinomas were compared against paired morphologically normal lung tissue. Sample size was based on specimen availability rather than a prior power calculation. The immune data were combined with whole exome sequencing and methylation data from the same cohort of nodules. The overall cohort was made up of more than 40 patients with pulmonary nodules who had surgical resection. The TCR sequencing data were obtained from about 47 patients. According to the study, around 100 samples were used for TCR sequencing. POLYSOLVER was used to infer Class I HLA alleles from exome data, and LOHHLA was used to detect allele-specific HLA loss.

TCR beta CDR3 regions were sequenced from DNA using the immunoSEQ hsTCRbeta Kit. The source study handled its data this way. TCR sequencing data were analysed with the ImmunoSEQ Analyzer. T cell clonality was calculated on productive rearrangements as 1 minus Pielou's evenness. T cell diversity was measured with the inverse Simpson index on productive templates. T cell density was expressed as TCR beta template counts normalized to usable DNA, with usable DNA estimated by amplifying and sequencing housekeeping genes. Two-sided Kruskal-Wallis tests were used to compare TCR metrics between histologic stages. This immuneACCESS table, as held by TCRdb, lists in-frame sequences with V and J called but not all clones. Of the missing ones, under half trace to an unresolved V gene in checked studies; the others have no known cause. V, J and clone size were drawn from that table, and D and trimming were deduced from the DNA. In all, the sample holds several thousand clones, and roughly 82% of those were seen once. The ten largest account for almost 9.5% of the sample.

Worth noting for this clone: Its antigen remains unidentified. There are no base qualities to consult, and no much larger clone falls within one base.

What the research found in general, with its limitations: Normal lung showed the highest clonality, whereas later-stage lesions appeared to have higher T cell density and diversity but lower clonality. Top T cell clone frequencies were highest in normal lung and appeared to decrease progressively from AAH through AIS, MIA and invasive adenocarcinoma. All patients were from Japan and China, so applicability to Western populations was uncertain. The findings were based on association rather than direct causation, and larger cohorts with long-term follow-up and longitudinal biopsies were deemed needed.

Between the mid-2010s and the late 2010s, the patients underwent resection in either Japan or China. Two lung cancer pathologists independently reviewed H&E slides to confirm the histologic diagnosis of every case. FFPE tissue was used for DNA isolation with the AllPrep DNA/RNA FFPE Kit. The CDR3 covers 14 residues, taking in both the cysteine and the phenylalanine. Only the CDR3 region is kept as DNA, spanning 42 bases read in frame from base 1. CDR1 SGHNT and CDR2 YENEEA are derived from the germline V gene. V is pared back by 5 bases and J by 8 bases, with 18 bases lying between the germline termini.

The TCR originated in a person aged 55-80 years with lung adenocarcinoma. Material: FFPE adjacent normal lung tissue. This sequence uses TRBV11-3 and TRBJ1-1; a tentative D match to TRBD1 spans 5 bases. The base sequence is TGTGCCAGCAGCGTTAGACAGACGAAGGGAGAAGCTTTCTTT. It codes for CASSVRQTKGEAFF.